The rows below give T cell receptor beta chains drawn from one sample of a study of blood T cell repertoires in COVID-19. Produced via immunoSEQ multiplex PCR; TCRdb's table is partial and in-frame only. Here the sample spans about 140,000 clones, roughly 90% being singletons. The sample comprised peripheral blood. These TCRs come from a human donor with COVID-19, enrolled during active disease. The donor label of this sample is uncertain. The CDR3 runs from the conserved cysteine through the conserved F or W. The D gene is left open where the match is weak. Clone size appears in some rows only: once, few, many, or a class for an expanded clone.

j_gene | d_gene | v_gene | abundance | CDR3aa | CDR3nt
TRBJ2-5 | . | TRBV10-3 | . | CATSEGFRWETQYF | TGTGCCACCTCGGAGGGGTTTCGCTGGGAGACCCAGTACTTC
TRBJ1-3 | . | TRBV21-1 | . | CASSKAVCGQKSSGNTIYF | TGTGCCAGCAGCAAAGCGGTTTGTGGTCAGAAAAGCTCTGGAAACACCATATATTTT
TRBJ1-6 | . | TRBV12-3/TRBV12-4 | few | CASSFRGNSPLHF | TGTGCCAGCAGTTTTAGGGGTAATTCACCCCTCCACTTT
TRBJ1-5 | . | TRBV27 | . | CARYRGWGNQPQHF | TGTGCCAGATACCGAGGCTGGGGCAATCAGCCCCAGCATTTT
TRBJ1-1 | . | TRBV10-3 | . | CAISQQVNTEAFF | TGTGCCATCAGCCAACAGGTGAACACTGAAGCTTTCTTT
TRBJ1-6 | TRBD1 | TRBV6-5 | . | CASRPRGTEFSPLHF | TGTGCCAGCAGACCACGTGGGACAGAGTTTTCACCCCTCCACTTT
TRBJ2-5 | TRBD2 | TRBV6-5 | few | CASGTSGDQETQYF | TGTGCCAGCGGCACTAGCGGCGACCAAGAGACCCAGTACTTC
TRBJ1-1 | . | TRBV28 | . | CASSETGRVTEAFF | TGTGCCAGCAGCGAAACAGGGCGGGTGACTGAAGCTTTCTTT
TRBJ1-2 | TRBD1 | TRBV4-1 | . | CASSQEDRGTGYTF | TGCGCCAGCAGCCAAGAAGACAGGGGGACGGGCTACACCTTC
TRBJ2-1 | . | TRBV11-3 | once | CASSSQTTQSGNEQFF | TGTGCCAGCAGCTCCCAGACTACTCAGTCGGGGAATGAGCAGTTCTTC
TRBJ1-5 | . | TRBV7-9 | . | CASSLQGDFGQPQHF | TGTGCCAGCAGCTTGCAGGGTGACTTTGGTCAGCCCCAGCATTTT
TRBJ2-7 | . | TRBV6-1 | . | CASSEGTAYEQYF | TGTGCCAGCAGTGAAGGGACAGCCTACGAGCAGTACTTC
TRBJ1-6 | . | TRBV5-1 | . | CASSLKGLNSPLHF | TGCGCCAGCAGCTTAAAGGGGCTCAATTCACCCCTCCACTTT
TRBJ2-5 | . | TRBV19 | . | CASSHIGETQYF | TGTGCCAGTAGCCACATCGGGGAGACCCAGTACTTC
TRBJ2-7 | . | TRBV6-1 | . | CASSEEVRAYEQYF | TGTGCCAGCAGTGAAGAGGTCCGGGCCTACGAGCAGTACTTC
TRBJ1-5 | . | TRBV6-1 | . | CASSESRGGSNQPQHF | TGTGCCAGCAGTGAGTCACGGGGTGGCAGCAATCAGCCCCAGCATTTT
TRBJ1-6 | TRBD1 | TRBV6-5 | . | CASSYSTGEANSPLHF | TGTGCCAGCAGTTACTCGACAGGGGAGGCCAATTCACCCCTCCACTTT
TRBJ2-3 | TRBD1 | TRBV28 | . | CASSFPSGQAYTDTQYF | TGTGCCAGCAGTTTCCCCTCTGGACAGGCCTACACAGATACGCAGTATTTT
TRBJ1-5 | TRBD1 | TRBV2 | . | CASHRGLSNQPQHF | TGTGCCAGCCACAGGGGGCTTAGCAATCAGCCCCAGCATTTT
TRBJ2-1 | . | TRBV19 | . | CAIGTGASEQFF | TGTGCCATTGGCACGGGTGCTAGTGAGCAGTTCTTC
TRBJ1-3 | TRBD1 | TRBV19 | . | CASSIRTGGEGNTIYF | TGTGCCAGTAGTATCCGAACAGGGGGCGAAGGAAACACCATATATTTT
TRBJ2-7 | . | TRBV13 | once | CASSLGGSYEQYF | TGTGCCAGCAGCCTTGGGGGGAGCTACGAGCAGTACTTC
TRBJ2-5 | . | TRBV5-1 | . | CASFEGGLIGETQYF | TGCGCCAGCTTCGAGGGGGGACTAATAGGAGAGACCCAGTACTTC